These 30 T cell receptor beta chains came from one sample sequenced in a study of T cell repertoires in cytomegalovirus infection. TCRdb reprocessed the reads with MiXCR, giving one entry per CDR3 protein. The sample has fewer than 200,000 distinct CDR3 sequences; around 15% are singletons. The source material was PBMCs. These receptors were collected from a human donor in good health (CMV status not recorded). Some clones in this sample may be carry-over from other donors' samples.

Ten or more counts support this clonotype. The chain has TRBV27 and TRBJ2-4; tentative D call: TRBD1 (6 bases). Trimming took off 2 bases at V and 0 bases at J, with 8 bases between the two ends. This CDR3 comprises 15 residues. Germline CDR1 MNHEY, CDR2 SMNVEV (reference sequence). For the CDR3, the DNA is TGTGCCAGCAGTTTAACAGGGCTAGCCAAAAACATTCAGTACTTC. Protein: CASSLTGLAKNIQYF.

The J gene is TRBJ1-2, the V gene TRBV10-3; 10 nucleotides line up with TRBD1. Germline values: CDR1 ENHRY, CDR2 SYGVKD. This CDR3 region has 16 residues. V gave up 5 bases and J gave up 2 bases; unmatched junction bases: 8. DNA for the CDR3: TGTGCCATCAGTTCCGGGACAGGGGCAACGAACTATGGCTACACCTTC. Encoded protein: CAISSGTGATNYGYTF.

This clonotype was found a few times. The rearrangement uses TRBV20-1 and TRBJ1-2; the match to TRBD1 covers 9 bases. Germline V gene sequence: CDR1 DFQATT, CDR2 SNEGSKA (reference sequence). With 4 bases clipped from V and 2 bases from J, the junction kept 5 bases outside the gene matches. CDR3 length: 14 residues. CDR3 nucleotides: TGCAGTGCTAAACAGGGGGCTGAGAACTATGGCTACACCTTC. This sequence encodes CSAKQGAENYGYTF.

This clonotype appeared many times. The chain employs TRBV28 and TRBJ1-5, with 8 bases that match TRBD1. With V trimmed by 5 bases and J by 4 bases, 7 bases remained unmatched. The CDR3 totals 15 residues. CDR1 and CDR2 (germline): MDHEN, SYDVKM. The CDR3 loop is CASSPLTGANQPQHF. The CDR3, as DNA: TGTGCCAGCAGTCCACTGACAGGGGCAAATCAGCCCCAGCATTTT.

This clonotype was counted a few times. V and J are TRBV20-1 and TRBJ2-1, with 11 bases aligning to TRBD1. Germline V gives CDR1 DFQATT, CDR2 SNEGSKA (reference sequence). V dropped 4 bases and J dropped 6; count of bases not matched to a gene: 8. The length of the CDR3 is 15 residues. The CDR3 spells CSANTGQGAGNEQFF. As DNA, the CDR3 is TGCAGTGCTAATACTGGACAGGGGGCTGGCAATGAGCAGTTCTTC.

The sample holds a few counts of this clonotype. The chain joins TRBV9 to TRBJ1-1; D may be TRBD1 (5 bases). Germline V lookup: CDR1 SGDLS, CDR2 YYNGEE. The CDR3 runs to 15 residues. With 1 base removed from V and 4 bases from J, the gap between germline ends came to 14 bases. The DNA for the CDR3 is TGTGCCAGCAGCGTATCTGGGGCTGAAGCCACTGAAGCTTTCTTT. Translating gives CASSVSGAEATEAFF.

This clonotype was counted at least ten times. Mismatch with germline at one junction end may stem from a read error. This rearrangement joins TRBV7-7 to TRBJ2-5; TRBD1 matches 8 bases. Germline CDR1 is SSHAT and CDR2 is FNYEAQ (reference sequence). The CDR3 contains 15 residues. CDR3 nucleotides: TGTGCTAGCAGCCTTGCAGGGGGCGAGCGGGAGACCCAGTACTTC. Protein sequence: CASSLAGGERETQYF.

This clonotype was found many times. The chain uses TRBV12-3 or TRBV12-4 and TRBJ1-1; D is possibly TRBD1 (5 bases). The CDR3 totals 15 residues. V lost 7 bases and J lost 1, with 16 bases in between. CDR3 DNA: TGTGCCAGCAACTCCCCGGGACGGAGGAACACTGAAGCTTTCTTT. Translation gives CASNSPGRRNTEAFF.

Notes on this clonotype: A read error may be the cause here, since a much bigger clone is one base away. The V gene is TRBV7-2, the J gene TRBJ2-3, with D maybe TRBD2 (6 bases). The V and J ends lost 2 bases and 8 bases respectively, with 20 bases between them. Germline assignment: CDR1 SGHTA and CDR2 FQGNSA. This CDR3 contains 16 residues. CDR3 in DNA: TGTGCCAGCAGCTTACCATCGACTAGGTCGCACAGTACGCAGTATTTT. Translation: CASSLPSTRSHSTQYF.

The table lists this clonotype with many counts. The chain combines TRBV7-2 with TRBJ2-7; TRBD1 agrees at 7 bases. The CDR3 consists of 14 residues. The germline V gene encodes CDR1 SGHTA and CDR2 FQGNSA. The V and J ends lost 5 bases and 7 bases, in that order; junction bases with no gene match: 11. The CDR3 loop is CASSPGGYLWEQYF. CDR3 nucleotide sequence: TGTGCCAGCAGCCCAGGGGGATACTTATGGGAGCAGTACTTC.

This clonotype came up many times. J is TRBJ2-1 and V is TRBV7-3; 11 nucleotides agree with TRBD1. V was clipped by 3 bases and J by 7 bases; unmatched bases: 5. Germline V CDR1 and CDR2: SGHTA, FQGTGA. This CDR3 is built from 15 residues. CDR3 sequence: CASSLAGTGGNEQFF. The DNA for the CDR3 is TGTGCCAGCAGCTTGGCCGGGACAGGGGGGAATGAGCAGTTCTTC.

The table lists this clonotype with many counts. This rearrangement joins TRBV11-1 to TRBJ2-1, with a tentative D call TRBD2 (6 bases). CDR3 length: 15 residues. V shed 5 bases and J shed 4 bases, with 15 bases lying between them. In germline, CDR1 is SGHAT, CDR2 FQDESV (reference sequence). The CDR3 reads CASSPAGLYYNEQFF. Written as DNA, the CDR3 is TGTGCCAGCAGCCCCGCGGGACTCTATTACAATGAGCAGTTCTTC.

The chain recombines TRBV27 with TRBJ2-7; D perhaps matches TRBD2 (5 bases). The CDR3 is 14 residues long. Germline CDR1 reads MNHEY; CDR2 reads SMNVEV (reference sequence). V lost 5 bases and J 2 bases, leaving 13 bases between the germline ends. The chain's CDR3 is CASSLWERPYEQYF. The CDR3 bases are TGTGCCAGCAGTCTGTGGGAGAGGCCCTACGAGCAGTACTTC.

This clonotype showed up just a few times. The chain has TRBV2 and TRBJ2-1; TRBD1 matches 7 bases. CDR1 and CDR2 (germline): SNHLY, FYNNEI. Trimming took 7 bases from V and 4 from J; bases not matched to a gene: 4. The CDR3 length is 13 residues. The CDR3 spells CASKGADYNEQFF. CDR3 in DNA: TGTGCCAGCAAGGGGGCAGATTACAATGAGCAGTTCTTC. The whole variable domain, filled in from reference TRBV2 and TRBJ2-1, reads EPEVTQTPSHQVTQMGQEVILRCVPISNHLYFYWYRQILGQKVEFLVSFYNNEISEKSEIFDDQFSVERPDGSNFTLKIRSTKLEDSAMYFCASKGADYNEQFFGPGTRLTVL.

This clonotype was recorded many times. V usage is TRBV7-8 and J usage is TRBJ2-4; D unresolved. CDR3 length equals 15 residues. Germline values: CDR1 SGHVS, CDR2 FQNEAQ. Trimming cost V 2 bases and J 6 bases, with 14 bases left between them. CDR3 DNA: TGTGCCAGCAGCTTAAGGTTAGAGAAGGGAAACATTCAGTACTTC. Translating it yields CASSLRLEKGNIQYF.

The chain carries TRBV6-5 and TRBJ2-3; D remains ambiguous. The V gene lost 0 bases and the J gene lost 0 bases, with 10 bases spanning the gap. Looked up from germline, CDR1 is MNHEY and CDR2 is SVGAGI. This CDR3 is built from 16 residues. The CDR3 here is CASSYSERPSTDTQYF. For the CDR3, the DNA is TGTGCCAGCAGTTACTCGGAACGGCCTAGCACAGATACGCAGTATTTT.

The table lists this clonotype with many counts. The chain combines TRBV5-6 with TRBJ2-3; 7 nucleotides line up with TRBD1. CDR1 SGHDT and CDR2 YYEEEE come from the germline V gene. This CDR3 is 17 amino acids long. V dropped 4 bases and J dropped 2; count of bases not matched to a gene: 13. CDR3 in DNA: TGTGCCAGCAGCATAAACGACAGGGCCCACTACACAGATACGCAGTATTTT. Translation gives CASSINDRAHYTDTQYF. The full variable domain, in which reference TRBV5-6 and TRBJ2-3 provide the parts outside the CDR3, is DAGVTQSPTHLIKTRGQQVTLRCSPKSGHDTVSWYQQALGQGPQFIFQYYEEEERQRGNFPDRFSGHQFPNYSSELNVNALLLGDSALYLCASSINDRAHYTDTQYFGPGTRLTVL.

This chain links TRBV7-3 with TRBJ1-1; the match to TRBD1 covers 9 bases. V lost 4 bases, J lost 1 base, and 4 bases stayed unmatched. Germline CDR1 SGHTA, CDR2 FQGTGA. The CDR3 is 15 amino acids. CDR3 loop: CASSWGQGPNTEAFF. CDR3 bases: TGTGCCAGCAGCTGGGGACAGGGACCGAACACTGAAGCTTTCTTT. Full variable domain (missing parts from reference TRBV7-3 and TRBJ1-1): GAGVSQTPSNKVTEKGKYVELRCDPISGHTALYWYRQSLGQGPEFLIYFQGTGAADDSGLPNDRFFAVRPEGSVSTLKIQRTERGDSAVYLCASSWGQGPNTEAFFGQGTRLTVV.

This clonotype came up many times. The CDR3 spells CASSLNSGREQETQYF. The CDR3 DNA reads TGTGCCAGCAGCTTAAATAGCGGGAGAGAGCAAGAGACCCAGTACTTC. The chain carries TRBV7-2 and TRBJ2-5, with 9 bases identical to TRBD2. Losses at the gene ends were 2 bases for V and 2 bases for J; bases not matched to a gene: 6. This CDR3 is built from 16 residues. From germline, CDR1 is SGHTA and CDR2 FQGNSA.

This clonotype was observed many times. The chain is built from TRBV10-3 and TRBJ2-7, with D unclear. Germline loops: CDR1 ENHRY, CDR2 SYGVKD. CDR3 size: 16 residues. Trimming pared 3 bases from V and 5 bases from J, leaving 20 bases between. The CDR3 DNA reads TGTGCCATCAGTGACCCTGGCAGCAGAACGGTAGACGAGCAGTACTTC. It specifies CAISDPGSRTVDEQYF.

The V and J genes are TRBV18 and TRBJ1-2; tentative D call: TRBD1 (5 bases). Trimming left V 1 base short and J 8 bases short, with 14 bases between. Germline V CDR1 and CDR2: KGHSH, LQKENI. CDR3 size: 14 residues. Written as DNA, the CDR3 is TGTGCCAGCTCACCACGGGACGTTCTGGGAGGCTACACCTTC. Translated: CASSPRDVLGGYTF.

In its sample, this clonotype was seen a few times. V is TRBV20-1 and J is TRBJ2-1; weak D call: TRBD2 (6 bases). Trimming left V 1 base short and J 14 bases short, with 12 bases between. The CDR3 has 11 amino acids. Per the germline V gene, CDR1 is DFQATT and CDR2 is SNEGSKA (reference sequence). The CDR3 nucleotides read TGCAGTGCTAGAGGGGGGACTTCGGAGTTCTTC. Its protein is CSARGGTSEFF.

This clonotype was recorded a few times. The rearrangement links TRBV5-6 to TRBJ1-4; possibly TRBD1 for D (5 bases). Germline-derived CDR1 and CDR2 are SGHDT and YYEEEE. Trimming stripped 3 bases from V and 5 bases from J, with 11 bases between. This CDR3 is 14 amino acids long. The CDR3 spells CASSSGTSNEKLFF. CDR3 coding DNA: TGTGCCAGCAGCTCTGGGACTTCAAATGAAAAACTGTTTTTT.

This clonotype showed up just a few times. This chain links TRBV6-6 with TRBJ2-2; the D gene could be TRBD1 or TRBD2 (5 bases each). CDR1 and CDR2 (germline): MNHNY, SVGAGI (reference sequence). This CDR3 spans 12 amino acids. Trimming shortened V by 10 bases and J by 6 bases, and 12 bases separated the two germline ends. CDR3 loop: CAISEGSGELFF. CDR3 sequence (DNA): TGTGCCATTTCCGAGGGGTCCGGGGAGCTGTTTTTT.

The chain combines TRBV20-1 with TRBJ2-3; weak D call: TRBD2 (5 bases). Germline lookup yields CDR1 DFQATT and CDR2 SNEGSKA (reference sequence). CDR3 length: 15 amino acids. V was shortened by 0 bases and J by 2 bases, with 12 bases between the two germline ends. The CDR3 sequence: CSARESGRITDTQYF. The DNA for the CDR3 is TGCAGTGCTAGAGAGAGCGGACGAATCACAGATACGCAGTATTTT.

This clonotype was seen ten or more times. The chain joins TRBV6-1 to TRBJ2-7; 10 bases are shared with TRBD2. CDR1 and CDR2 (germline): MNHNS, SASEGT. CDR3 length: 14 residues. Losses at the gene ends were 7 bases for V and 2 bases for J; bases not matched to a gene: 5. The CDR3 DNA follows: TGTGCCAGCACCGTAGCGGGGGGCGCCTACGAGCAGTACTTC. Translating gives CASTVAGGAYEQYF.

The CDR3 DNA is TGCAGCGTCGCCCCAGGCTTGAACACTGAAGCTTTCTTT. It codes for CSVAPGLNTEAFF. This chain uses TRBV29-1 with TRBJ1-1; D call uncertain. Germline V gene lookup returns CDR1 SQVTM and CDR2 ANQGSEA. V was trimmed by 6 bases and J by 0 bases, leaving 11 bases between them. The CDR3 has 13 residues. The variable domain in full, completed from reference TRBV29-1 and TRBJ1-1, reads SAVISQKPSRDICQRGTSLTIQCQVDSQVTMMFWYRQQPGQSLTLIATANQGSEATYESGFVIDKFPISRPNLTFSTLTVSNMSPEDSSIYLCSVAPGLNTEAFFGQGTRLTVV.

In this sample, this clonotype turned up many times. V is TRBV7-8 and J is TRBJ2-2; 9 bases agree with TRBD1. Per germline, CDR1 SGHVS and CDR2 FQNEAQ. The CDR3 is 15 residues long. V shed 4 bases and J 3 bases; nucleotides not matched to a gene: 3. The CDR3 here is CASSSGQGDTGELFF. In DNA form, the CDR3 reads TGTGCCAGCAGCTCGGGACAGGGTGACACCGGGGAGCTGTTTTTT.

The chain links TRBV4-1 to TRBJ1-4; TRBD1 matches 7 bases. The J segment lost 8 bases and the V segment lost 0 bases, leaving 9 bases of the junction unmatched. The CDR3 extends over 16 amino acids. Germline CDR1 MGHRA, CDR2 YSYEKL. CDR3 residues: CASSQDRRRGQEKLFF. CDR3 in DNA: TGCGCCAGCAGCCAAGATAGAAGAAGGGGGCAGGAAAAACTGTTTTTT.

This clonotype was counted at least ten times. The CDR3 sequence: CASSRGTGGSIGYGYTF. CDR3 sequence (DNA): TGTGCCAGCAGCCGAGGGACAGGGGGCTCAATCGGCTATGGCTACACCTTC. The genes are TRBV7-9 and TRBJ1-2; 12 bases align to TRBD1. V shed 5 bases, J shed 4 bases, and the junction held 11 bases outside the gene matches. Germline V lookup: CDR1 SEHNR, CDR2 FQNEAQ (reference sequence). The CDR3 extends over 17 amino acids. Full variable domain (outside the CDR3, taken from reference TRBV7-9 and TRBJ1-2): DTGVSQNPRHKITKRGQNVTFRCDPISEHNRLYWYRQTLGQGPEFLTYFQNEAQLEKSRLLSDRFSAERPKGSFSTLEIQRTEQGDSAMYLCASSRGTGGSIGYGYTFGSGTRLTVV.